Below, one T cell receptor beta chain is given with its context. Its antigen remains unidentified. The entry originates in a study of shared clonotypes between healthy human individuals. Whole-study results and caveats: What limited the represented genetic and exposure-history diversity was the small number of donors. Some naive CD4 clonotypes, 5% to 5.5%, turned up in common across several donors.

The protocol was immunoSEQ multiplex PCR, while the TCRdb copy is restricted to in-frame clones and leaves out a portion. The sample shows more than 2,000,000 clones, around nine tenths of them seen only once. Per the germline V gene, CDR1 is SGHDT and CDR2 is YYEEEE. V lost 0 bases and J 7 bases, leaving 7 bases between the germline ends. CDR3 length equals 12 residues. The chain is built from TRBV5-6 and TRBJ1-2; no clear D. The clonotype originates from a man in his late teens or twenties in good health. The sample consisted of naive CD4+ T cells sorted from blood. Subset described: CD45RA+ positively selected. The CDR3 reads CASSLGGLGYTF. The CDR3 DNA reads as TGTGCCAGCAGCTTGGGAGGGCTTGGCTACACCTTC.